This is a list of T cell receptor beta chains from one sample in a study of spatial heterogeneity in lung cancer. Each CDR3 protein is one row after TCRdb ran MiXCR on the 5' RACE reads. The sample gives about 15,000 distinct CDR3 sequences, under 8% of which show up once; about 9% is in the top ten. Sequenced material: lung tumor tissue, taken at surgery. These receptor sequences come from a male donor with early-stage non-small cell lung cancer. Each CDR3 is given with its conserved first and last residue. D genes are given only for firm matches. The size field is filled for only some rows; it gives once, few, many or a size class.

v_gene	j_gene	d_gene	abundance	CDR3nt	CDR3aa
TRBV4-1	TRBJ1-1	-	-	TGCGCCAGCAGCTCATCGGGACGGACCTTTAACACTGAAGCTTTCTTT	CASSSSGRTFNTEAFF
TRBV14	TRBJ2-1	TRBD1	medium-sized	TGTGCCAGCAGCCTCAACAGGGGGCTTTACAATGAGCAGTTCTTC	CASSLNRGLYNEQFF
TRBV29-1	TRBJ1-1	-	many	TGCAGCGCTTCCCCCCTAATTGTCCGGAACACTGAAGCTTTCTTT	CSASPLIVRNTEAFF
TRBV5-4	TRBJ2-4	-	few	TGTGCCAGCAGCCAGGGGACTCAAAACATTCAGTACTTC	CASSQGTQNIQYF
TRBV20-1	TRBJ2-4	-	many	TGCAGTGCGGAGACAGATGCCAAAAACATTCAGTACTTC	CSAETDAKNIQYF
TRBV20-1	TRBJ1-1	-	many	TGCAGTGCTAACACCCAGACTGAAGCTTTCTTT	CSANTQTEAFF
TRBV20-1	TRBJ2-1	TRBD1	-	TGCAGTGCTAGTCCTATAGACAGGGATGTGGGTAGAGAGCAGTTCTTC	CSASPIDRDVGREQFF
TRBV11-2	TRBJ2-5	TRBD1	few	TGTGCCAGCAGCTTGGGACAGGTGATAGAGACCCAGTACTTC	CASSLGQVIETQYF
TRBV7-8	TRBJ2-7	-	many	TGTGCCAGCAGCTCCCGGGACGCGTACTCCTACGAGCAGTACTTC	CASSSRDAYSYEQYF
TRBV14	TRBJ1-1	-	-	TGTGCCAGCAGGGGGGCCGGGGTCGTATCTGAAGCTTTCTTT	CASRGAGVVSEAFF
TRBV6-2/TRBV6-3	TRBJ1-6	-	-	TGTGCCAGCAGTTTCCAGGTTCTCGGTTCACCCCTCCACTTT	CASSFQVLGSPLHF
TRBV6-1	TRBJ2-2	TRBD1	-	TGTGCCAGCACTGGACAGGGGGCCGGGGAGCTGTTTTTT	CASTGQGAGELFF
TRBV20-1	TRBJ1-1	-	-	TGCAGTGCTAGAGGCCCACCCACGGTAACTTTATTTGTTAGGAACACTGAAGCTTTCTTT	CSARGPPTVTLFVRNTEAFF
TRBV11-2	TRBJ2-7	-	large	TGTGCCAGCAGCTTAAACGTCCCTTACGAGCAGTACTTC	CASSLNVPYEQYF
TRBV4-2	TRBJ2-5	-	many	TGTGCCAGCAGCCTCTCTGGAGTAGCGGCCCAAGAGACCCAGTACTTC	CASSLSGVAAQETQYF
TRBV5-1	TRBJ2-5	TRBD2	few	TGCGCCAGCAGCCGCGAGACAGCGGGAGCGGGGGAGACCCAGTACTTC	CASSRETAGAGETQYF
TRBV20-1	TRBJ2-3	-	-	TGCAGTGCTAGAGATAGGACAGTCAGCACAGATACGCAGTATTTT	CSARDRTVSTDTQYF
TRBV20-1	TRBJ2-7	TRBD1	medium-sized	TGCAGTGCGAGAACCTTCTACTCACAGGGGATCTCCGACGAGCAGTACTTC	CSARTFYSQGISDEQYF
TRBV19	TRBJ2-7	-	many	TGTGCCAGTACCGGCCGGGGAGCGGGTAGAGGATCCTACGAGCAGTACTTC	CASTGRGAGRGSYEQYF
TRBV10-1	TRBJ2-3	-	medium-sized	TGCGCCAGCAGTGAATCTAGGGCTGGAGCAGATACGCAGTATTTT	CASSESRAGADTQYF
TRBV6-1	TRBJ1-6	-	-	TGTGCCAGCAGTGGAGGCTCACCCCTCCACTTT	CASSGGSPLHF
TRBV12-3/TRBV12-4	TRBJ2-5	TRBD2	many	TGTGCCAGCACAAGCGGGGGCCAGCAAGAGACCCAGTACTTC	CASTSGGQQETQYF
TRBV10-3	TRBJ1-2	-	few	TGTGCCATCAGTGAGTCCGGGCGGGCCGGCTACACCTTC	CAISESGRAGYTF